This is a list of T cell receptor beta chains from one sample in a study of Tregs in tolerant kidney transplant recipients. Sequencing was performed with immunoSEQ multiplex PCR; in TCRdb, only in-frame clones are kept and a portion is missing. The profile shows about 44,000 clones, about 95% of them singletons. Their recognized antigens are unknown. Sequencing was done on a sample of Tregs from blood cultured with allogeneic cells. These receptor sequences come from a human donor in good health. The CDR3 runs from the conserved cysteine through the conserved F or W. A D gene is named only where the DNA matches it firmly. Clone size is given for some rows only: seen once, a few or many times, or a class if the clone is expanded.

J gene	D gene	clone size	V gene	CDR3 protein	CDR3 DNA
TRBJ1-1	TRBD1	NA	TRBV6-5	CASLTGGTEAFF	TGTGCCAGCTTGACAGGGGGCACTGAAGCTTTCTTT
TRBJ1-1	TRBD1	NA	TRBV9	CASSVVTGASTEAFF	TGTGCCAGCAGCGTAGTTACAGGGGCGAGCACTGAAGCTTTCTTT
TRBJ2-7	TRBD2	NA	TRBV5-5	CASSLHSSGSFSYEQYF	TGTGCCAGCAGCTTGCATTCCAGCGGGAGTTTCTCCTACGAGCAGTACTTC
TRBJ1-1	NA	NA	TRBV6-5	CASGRVLEAFF	TGTGCCAGCGGTCGGGTTCTTGAAGCTTTCTTT
TRBJ2-7	TRBD1	once	TRBV13	CASSGAPGTGGGGEQYF	TGTGCCAGCAGTGGGGCCCCCGGGACAGGGGGCGGGGGGGAGCAGTACTTC
TRBJ2-5	NA	NA	TRBV11-2	CASSLDPGRETQYF	TGTGCCAGCAGCTTAGATCCGGGTAGAGAGACCCAGTACTTC
TRBJ1-2	NA	NA	TRBV7-9	CASSKEQGGYTF	TGTGCCAGCAGCAAGGAACAGGGCGGCTACACCTTC
TRBJ1-3	NA	NA	TRBV10-2	CASRAGIGNTIYF	TGCGCCAGCAGGGCAGGGATCGGGAACACCATATATTTT
TRBJ2-3	NA	NA	TRBV6-5	CASSSWGDTQYF	TGTGCCAGCAGTTCCTGGGGAGATACGCAGTATTTT
TRBJ2-2	NA	NA	TRBV5-4	CASSSSYRLANTGELFF	TGTGCCAGCAGCTCGTCCTACAGGCTGGCGAACACCGGGGAGCTGTTTTTT
TRBJ2-3	TRBD2	NA	TRBV6-5	CASSYRTSNTQYF	TGTGCCAGCAGTTATAGGACTAGCAATACGCAGTATTTT
TRBJ2-7	NA	NA	TRBV2	CASSETSIDEQYF	TGTGCCAGCAGTGAAACTAGCATCGACGAGCAGTACTTC
TRBJ1-1	NA	NA	TRBV7-8	CASSLVVPAEAFF	TGTGCCAGCAGCTTAGTGGTCCCGGCTGAAGCTTTCTTT
TRBJ1-1	TRBD1	NA	TRBV18	CASSPRGQAGGTEAFF	TGTGCCAGCTCACCCCGGGGACAGGCGGGGGGCACTGAAGCTTTCTTT
TRBJ1-1	NA	NA	TRBV7-9	CASSLGAATEAFF	TGTGCCAGCAGCTTAGGAGCGGCCACTGAAGCTTTCTTT
TRBJ2-1	TRBD2	NA	TRBV11-2	CASSSRSASGKSSYNEQFF	TGTGCCAGCAGCTCCCGGTCGGCTAGCGGTAAGAGCTCCTACAATGAGCAGTTCTTC
TRBJ1-3	NA	NA	TRBV21-1	CASSLRHRNSGNTIYF	TGTGCCAGCAGCCTTCGCCACCGCAACTCTGGAAACACCATATATTTT
TRBJ2-5	NA	NA	TRBV6-5	CASSLGIGTQYF	TGTGCCAGCAGTTTGGGGATAGGGACCCAGTACTTC
TRBJ2-7	NA	NA	TRBV15	CATRGIGKNEQYF	TGTGCCACCAGAGGGATAGGGAAGAACGAGCAGTACTTC
TRBJ2-3	NA	NA	TRBV29-1	CSVEWPTRGNTQYF	TGCAGCGTTGAATGGCCGACCCGGGGAAATACGCAGTATTTT
TRBJ2-5	TRBD2	few	TRBV4-1	CASSTTLRLAGVETQYF	TGCGCCAGCAGCACCACCCTCCGACTAGCGGGTGTGGAGACCCAGTACTTC
TRBJ1-1	TRBD1	NA	TRBV19	CASSMEGTGWIGRRAFF	TGTGCCAGTAGTATGGAGGGGACAGGGTGGATCGGGCGCCGAGCTTTCTTT
TRBJ1-1	NA	NA	TRBV6-6	CASSRTGYTEAFF	TGTGCCAGCAGCCGAACAGGGTACACTGAAGCTTTCTTT
TRBJ2-3	NA	NA	TRBV6-6	CASRQGMDTQYF	TGTGCCAGCAGGCAGGGTATGGATACGCAGTATTTT
TRBJ2-1	NA	NA	TRBV11-2	CASSRIYNEQFF	TGTGCCAGCAGCAGAATATACAATGAGCAGTTCTTC
TRBJ2-5	TRBD2	NA	TRBV7-3	CASSPDGTRSETQYF	TGTGCCAGCAGCCCCGATGGGACTAGATCAGAGACCCAGTACTTC
TRBJ2-5	NA	few	TRBV5-6	CASSRTGRETQYF	TGTGCCAGCAGCCGCACGGGGCGGGAGACCCAGTACTTC
TRBJ2-1	TRBD2	NA	TRBV7-8	CASSAEPGTSGISEQFF	TGTGCCAGCAGCGCTGAACCCGGGACTAGCGGGATCAGTGAGCAGTTCTTC